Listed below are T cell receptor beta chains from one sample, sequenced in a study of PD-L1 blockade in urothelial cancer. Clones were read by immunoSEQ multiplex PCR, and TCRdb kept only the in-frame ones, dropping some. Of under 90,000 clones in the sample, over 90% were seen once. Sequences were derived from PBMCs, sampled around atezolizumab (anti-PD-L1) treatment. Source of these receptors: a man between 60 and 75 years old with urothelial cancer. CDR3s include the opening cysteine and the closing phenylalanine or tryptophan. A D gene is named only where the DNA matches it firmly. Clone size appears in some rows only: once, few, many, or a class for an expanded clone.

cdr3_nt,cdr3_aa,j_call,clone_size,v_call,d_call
TGTGCCAGCAGCTTAGCCACAGGGGAAATCTATGGCTACACCTTC,CASSLATGEIYGYTF,TRBJ1-2,.,TRBV7-2,TRBD1
TGTGCCAGCAGCCTTCTAGCGGGAGCGAACACCGGGGAGCTGTTTTTT,CASSLLAGANTGELFF,TRBJ2-2,.,TRBV7-2,TRBD2
TGTGCCAGCAGCCTGACGGGACTAGCGGGGGACACAGATACGCAGTATTTT,CASSLTGLAGDTDTQYF,TRBJ2-3,.,TRBV5-6,TRBD2
TGTGCCAGCAGCTTAGGGGTCGGGGTAGCAGATACGCAGTATTTT,CASSLGVGVADTQYF,TRBJ2-3,.,TRBV13,.
TGTGCCATCCAAAGTAGGAGGTCTCAAGAGACCCAGTACTTC,CAIQSRRSQETQYF,TRBJ2-5,.,TRBV2,.
TGTGCCAGCAGTGATCCCCGGGACACAGATACGCAGTATTTT,CASSDPRDTDTQYF,TRBJ2-3,.,TRBV2,.
TGTGCCAGCAGACCCGGGACTCAAGAGACCCAGTACTTC,CASRPGTQETQYF,TRBJ2-5,.,TRBV27,.
TGTGCCATCCGGGACACAGTTGGTGAAAAACTGTTTTTT,CAIRDTVGEKLFF,TRBJ1-4,.,TRBV10-3,.
TGTGCCAGCAGCCAATCTAGGAGTGGCAGGGGTGAGACCCAGTACTTC,CASSQSRSGRGETQYF,TRBJ2-5,once,TRBV7-2,.
TGTGCCAGTAGTCTCGGGACAGGCAATCAGCCCCAGCATTTT,CASSLGTGNQPQHF,TRBJ1-5,.,TRBV19,TRBD1
TGTGCCAGCAGCGATGACAGGGCGGCTCAGCCCCAGCATTTT,CASSDDRAAQPQHF,TRBJ1-5,many,TRBV6-4,TRBD1
TGCGCCAGCAGCCAACCCCTGGGCTTGAATGAGCAGTTCTTC,CASSQPLGLNEQFF,TRBJ2-1,.,TRBV4-1,.
TGTGCCAGCAGCTTGAGACAGGGGAATGAAAAACTGTTTTTT,CASSLRQGNEKLFF,TRBJ1-4,.,TRBV7-8,TRBD1
TGTGCCAGCGGACGGGACTCTAGGCTCGAGACCCAGTACTTC,CASGRDSRLETQYF,TRBJ2-5,.,TRBV2,.
TGTGCCAGCGCGGGAGTAGGATCCTACGAGCAGTACTTC,CASAGVGSYEQYF,TRBJ2-7,.,TRBV2,TRBD2